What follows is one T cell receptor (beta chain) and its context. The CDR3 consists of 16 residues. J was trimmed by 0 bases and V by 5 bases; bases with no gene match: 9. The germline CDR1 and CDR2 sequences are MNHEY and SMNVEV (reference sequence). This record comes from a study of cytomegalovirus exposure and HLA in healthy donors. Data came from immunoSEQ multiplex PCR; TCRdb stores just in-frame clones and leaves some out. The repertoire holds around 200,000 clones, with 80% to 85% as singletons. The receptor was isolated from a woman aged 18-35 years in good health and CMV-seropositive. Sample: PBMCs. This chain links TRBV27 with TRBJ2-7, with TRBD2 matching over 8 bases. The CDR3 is CASSTTLAAHSYEQYF. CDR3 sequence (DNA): TGTGCCAGCAGTACGACACTAGCGGCACACTCCTACGAGCAGTACTTC.